This T cell receptor (beta chain) was documented in a study of graft-versus-host responses after intestinal transplantation. This clone was counted between two and nine times. Data came from immunoSEQ multiplex PCR; TCRdb stores just in-frame clones and leaves some out. The data show more than 12,000 clones, with 30% to 35% seen just once and more than 5% held by the top ten. This CDR3 has 12 amino acids. Germline V gene sequence: CDR1 SGHNT, CDR2 YENEEA. Trimming removed 5 bases at V and 8 bases at J, with 9 bases between. This TCR came from a human patient who received an intestinal transplant. Material: alloreactive CD4+ T cells from a mixed lymphocyte reaction culture, obtained before intestinal transplant. The subset is: CFSE-low proliferating T cells sorted from approximately six-day pre-transplant mixed lymphocyte reaction (GvH or HvG direction). V and J are TRBV11-3 and TRBJ2-2; D uncertain. CDR3 loop: CASSLHVGELFF. CDR3 in DNA: TGTGCCAGCAGCCTCCATGTGGGGGAGCTGTTTTTT.